This T cell receptor (beta chain) was profiled in a study of blood T cell repertoires in COVID-19. Across the whole study: Acute-phase and convalescent COVID-19 samples originated in the United States, Italy and Spain. From T cells, B-cell-depleted T cells, or PBMCs came the material, which was cDNA or gDNA.

Per the original data handling: Amplifying reference gene primers gave estimates of nucleated cell counts. Clones were read by immunoSEQ multiplex PCR, and TCRdb kept only the in-frame ones, dropping some. V and J calls and clone size come straight from that table; D and trimming were deduced from the DNA. The sample has roughly 250,000 clones, 85% to 90% seen once. This clone has more than one count but fewer than ten. Per the germline V gene, CDR1 is SGHRS and CDR2 is YFSETQ. The trim removed 0 bases at V and 6 bases at J, leaving 4 bases unmatched. This CDR3 region has 14 residues. The TCR comes from a woman between 40 and 50 years old who had recovered from COVID-19. The rearrangement links TRBV5-1 to TRBJ1-1; 8 nucleotides align to TRBD1. Material: peripheral blood. The CDR3: CASSLAVTGAEAFF. As DNA, the CDR3 is TGCGCCAGCAGCTTGGCGGTGACAGGGGCTGAAGCTTTCTTT.